Listed below are T cell receptor beta chains from one sample, sequenced in a study of blood T cells in healthy people across ages. Via MiXCR, TCRdb re-called the 5' RACE reads, giving one row per CDR3 protein. The table records hundreds of thousands of distinct CDR3 sequences, under 55% of them present only once. Sequenced: blood. These receptors all stem from a man in his 60s in good health. Both conserved end residues are part of each CDR3. D genes are given only for firm matches. A clone size is listed for some rows: how often the clone was seen (once, few, many), or a class if it is expanded.

abundance,d_gene,len,v_gene,j_gene,CDR3nt,CDR3aa
NA,NA,18,TRBV6-1,TRBJ2-7,TGTGCCAGCAGTGAAGGGGGCGTCCGGAGCCTAGATGCCTACGAGCAGTACTTC,CASSEGGVRSLDAYEQYF
NA,NA,13,TRBV7-9,TRBJ2-7,TGTGCCAGCAGCACACAGGGATTGTACGAGCAGTACTTC,CASSTQGLYEQYF
NA,TRBD2,17,TRBV7-2,TRBJ2-1,TGTGCCAGCAGCAAGAAACCGGGACTAGCGGAGGGATATGAGCAGTTCTTC,CASSKKPGLAEGYEQFF
NA,TRBD1,18,TRBV2,TRBJ2-5,TGTGCCAGCAGTGGCCGGGACAGGGAGAGCGGGGTGCAAGAGACCCAGTACTTC,CASSGRDRESGVQETQYF
NA,TRBD2,16,TRBV7-8,TRBJ2-3,TGTGCCAGCAGCCCCGGACTAGCGGGGGCGGCAGATACGCAGTATTTT,CASSPGLAGAADTQYF
NA,NA,14,TRBV6-1,TRBJ2-1,TGTGCCAGCACCCGGACACCCACCTACAATGAGCAGTTCTTC,CASTRTPTYNEQFF
NA,NA,15,TRBV7-9,TRBJ2-1,TGTGCCAGCAGCGGACTCTCACTCTCCTACAATGAGCAGTTCTTC,CASSGLSLSYNEQFF
NA,TRBD1,15,TRBV6-6,TRBJ2-1,TGTGCCAGCAGTTATGGGACAGTGGGTTACAATGAGCAGTTCTTC,CASSYGTVGYNEQFF
NA,NA,17,TRBV15,TRBJ1-1,TGTGCCACCAGCACAACCGGGACAACCTGTGTCGGCACTGAAGCTTTCTTT,CATSTTGTTCVGTEAFF
few,NA,13,TRBV27,TRBJ2-3,TGTGCCAGCAGCCAGATCGGCACAGATACGCAGTATTTT,CASSQIGTDTQYF
NA,NA,13,TRBV29-1,TRBJ2-5,TGCAGCGTTGAAATGGGAGTCGGAGAGACCCAGTACTTC,CSVEMGVGETQYF
NA,NA,16,TRBV14,TRBJ2-1,TGTGCCAGCAGTTCCACAGGGATGTTATCCTACAATGAGCAGTTCTTC,CASSSTGMLSYNEQFF
NA,TRBD1,15,TRBV6-2/TRBV6-3,TRBJ1-5,TGTGCCAGCAGTTACCGGACAGGATCGCAGCAGCCCCAGCATTTT,CASSYRTGSQQPQHF
NA,NA,16,TRBV6-5,TRBJ2-1,TGTGCCGGCAGTTACTCGGGGGGCCCAACCTACAATGAGCAGTTCTTC,CAGSYSGGPTYNEQFF
few,TRBD2,15,TRBV7-2,TRBJ2-7,TGTGCCAGCAGCCTCATATCCGGGGGGGTCTACGAGCAGTACTTC,CASSLISGGVYEQYF
few,TRBD2,17,TRBV6-1,TRBJ2-3,TGTGCCAGCAGATCGTTGACTAGCGGGGCCCACACAGATACGCAGTATTTT,CASRSLTSGAHTDTQYF
few,NA,14,TRBV7-9,TRBJ2-3,TGTGCCAGCAGCCTAAGTGCGGGCACAGATACGCAGTATTTT,CASSLSAGTDTQYF
few,NA,12,TRBV5-1,TRBJ2-7,TGCGCCAGCAGGAACGGTATCTACGAGCAGTACTTC,CASRNGIYEQYF
NA,NA,17,TRBV4-1,TRBJ2-1,TGCGCCAGCAGCCAAGAAGTGCGGGGTCACTCCTACAATGAGCAGTTCTTC,CASSQEVRGHSYNEQFF
NA,TRBD1,16,TRBV6-1,TRBJ1-2,TGTGCCAGCAGTGAGATCACGACAGGGAGTAACTATGGCTACACCTTC,CASSEITTGSNYGYTF
NA,TRBD1,14,TRBV25-1,TRBJ1-2,TGTGCCAGCAGTGCACAGGGGGCTTTAGGTGGCTACACCTTC,CASSAQGALGGYTF
NA,NA,14,TRBV12-3/TRBV12-4,TRBJ1-2,TGTGCCAGCAGTTTGGGATCGGCTTCAGATGGCTACACCTTC,CASSLGSASDGYTF
NA,NA,14,TRBV6-5,TRBJ1-4,TGTGCCACAGCTGACAGCCTTCTCCTCGGAAAACTGTTTTTT,CATADSLLLGKLFF
NA,NA,14,TRBV24-1,TRBJ2-2,TGTGCCACCAGTGATACCTCAGGAGTTAGGGAGCTGTTTTTT,CATSDTSGVRELFF
NA,TRBD2,16,TRBV6-2/TRBV6-3,TRBJ2-7,TGTGCCAGCAAGGTAGGAGCGGGGGGCCGCTCCTACGAGCAGTACTTC,CASKVGAGGRSYEQYF
few,NA,13,TRBV18,TRBJ2-5,TGTGCCAGCTCACAGGGAGGTAGCAGGGAGCAGTACTTC,CASSQGGSREQYF
many,TRBD2,15,TRBV12-3/TRBV12-4,TRBJ2-1,TGTGCCAGCAGTTCAGACGGGGGGGCCTACAATGAGCAGTTCTTC,CASSSDGGAYNEQFF
NA,NA,15,TRBV20-1,TRBJ1-1,TGCAGTGCTAGACTAATTTTAGGGGCGAACACTGAAGCTTTCTTT,CSARLILGANTEAFF
NA,TRBD1,14,TRBV11-2,TRBJ1-2,TGTGCCAGCAGCGGACTAACAGGGGACTATGGCTACACCTTC,CASSGLTGDYGYTF
few,NA,13,TRBV25-1,TRBJ2-5,TGTGCCAGCAGAAGAGGATCCCAAGAGACCCAGTACTTC,CASRRGSQETQYF
NA,TRBD1,15,TRBV5-1,TRBJ2-1,TGCGCCAGCAGACTCACAGGGGAGATCTACAATGAGCAGTTCTTC,CASRLTGEIYNEQFF
few,TRBD1,18,TRBV4-3,TRBJ2-6,TGCGCCAGCAGCCAAGATATGCCGACAGGGGCTGGGGCCAACGTCCTGACTTTC,CASSQDMPTGAGANVLTF
NA,NA,16,TRBV6-1,TRBJ1-6,TGTGCCAGCAGAGGCCGCGTTTTTTCCGATAATTCACCCCTCCACTTT,CASRGRVFSDNSPLHF
NA,NA,14,TRBV7-9,TRBJ1-5,TGTGCCAGCAGCGTGACAGGCCCAGGACAGCCCCAGCATTTT,CASSVTGPGQPQHF
NA,NA,13,TRBV2,TRBJ2-5,TGTGCCAGCAGTGCGCCCTTTACGGATGAGCAGTACTTC,CASSAPFTDEQYF
NA,TRBD1,14,TRBV7-9,TRBJ1-5,TGTGCCAGCAGTCAGGACAGGGAGGATCAGCCCCAGCATTTT,CASSQDREDQPQHF
many,NA,14,TRBV3-1,TRBJ1-4,TGTGCCAGCAGCCAAGCAGTCAGGAATGAAAAACTGTTTTTT,CASSQAVRNEKLFF
few,NA,12,TRBV6-5,TRBJ1-1,TGTGCCAGCGGGGCCGGGTCTTCTGAAGCTTTCTTT,CASGAGSSEAFF
NA,TRBD2,16,TRBV11-3,TRBJ2-7,TGTGCCAGCAGCGCCTATCTAGCGGGGGTCTACAATGAGCAGTACTTC,CASSAYLAGVYNEQYF
few,NA,14,TRBV5-1,TRBJ1-1,TGCGCCAGCAGCCCCCGGGGAGTCAACACTGAAGCTTTCTTT,CASSPRGVNTEAFF
many,TRBD1,14,TRBV2,TRBJ2-5,TGTGCCAGCAGACTCGTAGGGGGCAGGGAGACCCAGTACTTC,CASRLVGGRETQYF
few,NA,19,TRBV4-3,TRBJ2-6,TGCGCCAGCAGCCAAGTCCCGGACCGGGTCAAAACGGGGGCCAACGTCCTGACTTTC,CASSQVPDRVKTGANVLTF
few,TRBD2,16,TRBV12-3/TRBV12-4,TRBJ2-1,TGTGCCAGCAGTACACCGGGACTAGCGGGATTTAATGAGCAGTTCTTC,CASSTPGLAGFNEQFF
NA,NA,14,TRBV6-1,TRBJ2-5,TGTGCCAGCAGTGTTTCAGCAAGTCAAGAGACCCAGTACTTC,CASSVSASQETQYF
NA,NA,14,TRBV6-2/TRBV6-3,TRBJ1-5,TGTGCCAGCAGTTACATGGCGGCAAATCAGCCCCAGCATTTT,CASSYMAANQPQHF
NA,NA,13,TRBV7-2,TRBJ1-2,TGTGCCAGCAGCCCCGGGGAGGGAGCGCTCTACACCTTC,CASSPGEGALYTF
few,NA,16,TRBV20-1,TRBJ2-5,TGCAGTGCTAGAGATCCGGGACCCAAATCTGGGGAGACCCAGTACTTC,CSARDPGPKSGETQYF
NA,NA,12,TRBV5-1,TRBJ1-2,TGCGCCAGCAGCATCGCGGACTATGGCTACACCTTC,CASSIADYGYTF
NA,NA,11,TRBV20-1,TRBJ2-7,TGCAGTGCTAGATACGGGGGCGAGCAGTACTTC,CSARYGGEQYF
once,NA,14,TRBV6-2/TRBV6-3,TRBJ1-1,TGTGCCAGCCGCTGGGACCCCACCGACACTGAAGCTTTCTTT,CASRWDPTDTEAFF
few,NA,16,TRBV7-2,TRBJ2-6,TGTGCCAGCAGCTCAGGACGGATCTCTGGGGCCAACGTCCTGACTTTC,CASSSGRISGANVLTF
NA,TRBD1,16,TRBV5-1,TRBJ2-1,TGCGCCAGCAGCCCGCACGGGACAGGGGGGGACCATGAGCAGTTCTTC,CASSPHGTGGDHEQFF
few,TRBD2,15,TRBV6-5,TRBJ2-5,TGTGCCAGCGCCCGGGAAGTAGCGGGACAAGAGACCCAGTACTTC,CASAREVAGQETQYF
NA,TRBD2,16,TRBV25-1,TRBJ2-1,TGTGCCAGCAGTGATACTAGCGGGGGGGCGGGTAATGAGCAGTTCTTC,CASSDTSGGAGNEQFF
once,NA,14,TRBV12-3/TRBV12-4,TRBJ1-6,TGTGCCAGCAGTTTAGTTATGGATAATTCACCCCTCCACTTT,CASSLVMDNSPLHF
NA,NA,15,TRBV6-1,TRBJ2-3,TGTGCCAGCAGTGCACCAGGGGCAGTTACAGATACGCAGTATTTT,CASSAPGAVTDTQYF
NA,NA,15,TRBV10-3,TRBJ2-1,TGTGCCATCAGCAACTTGGGCGCCAGATACAATGAGCAGTTCTTC,CAISNLGARYNEQFF
few,TRBD1,14,TRBV12-3/TRBV12-4,TRBJ2-7,TGTGCCAGCAGAACAGGGGTAAGCTCCTACGAGCAGTACTTC,CASRTGVSSYEQYF
NA,TRBD1,17,TRBV4-1,TRBJ2-6,TGCGCCAGCAGCCACGCACAGGGGAAATCTGGGGCCAACGTCCTGACTTTC,CASSHAQGKSGANVLTF